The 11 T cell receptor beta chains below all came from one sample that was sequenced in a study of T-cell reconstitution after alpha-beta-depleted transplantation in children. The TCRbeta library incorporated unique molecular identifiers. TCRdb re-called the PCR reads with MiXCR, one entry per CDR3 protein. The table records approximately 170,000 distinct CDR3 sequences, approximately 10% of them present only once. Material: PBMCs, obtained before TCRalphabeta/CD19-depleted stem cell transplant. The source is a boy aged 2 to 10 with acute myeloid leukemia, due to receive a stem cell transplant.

The CDR3 is CASSLVGALNTEAFF. CDR3 in DNA: TGCGCCAGCAGCTTGGTGGGGGCGCTGAACACTGAAGCTTTCTTT. The chain uses TRBV5-1 and TRBJ1-1; D perhaps matches TRBD1 (6 bases). Trimming took off 0 bases at V and 0 bases at J, with 9 bases between the two ends. Looked up from germline, CDR1 is SGHRS and CDR2 is YFSETQ. CDR3 length: 15 amino acids.

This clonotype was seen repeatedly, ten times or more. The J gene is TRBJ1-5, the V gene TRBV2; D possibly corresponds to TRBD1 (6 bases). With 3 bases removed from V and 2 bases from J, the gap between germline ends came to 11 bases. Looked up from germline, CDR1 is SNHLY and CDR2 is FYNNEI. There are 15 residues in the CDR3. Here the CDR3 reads CASSDTGRGNQPQHF. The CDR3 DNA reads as TGTGCCAGCAGTGACACAGGGCGTGGCAATCAGCCCCAGCATTTT.

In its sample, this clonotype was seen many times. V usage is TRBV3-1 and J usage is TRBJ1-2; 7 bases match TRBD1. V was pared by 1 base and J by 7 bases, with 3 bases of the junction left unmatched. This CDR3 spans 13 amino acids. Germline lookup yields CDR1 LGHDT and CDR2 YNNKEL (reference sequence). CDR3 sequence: CASSQAGGGGYTF. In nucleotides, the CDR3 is TGTGCCAGCAGCCAAGCAGGGGGTGGTGGCTACACCTTC.

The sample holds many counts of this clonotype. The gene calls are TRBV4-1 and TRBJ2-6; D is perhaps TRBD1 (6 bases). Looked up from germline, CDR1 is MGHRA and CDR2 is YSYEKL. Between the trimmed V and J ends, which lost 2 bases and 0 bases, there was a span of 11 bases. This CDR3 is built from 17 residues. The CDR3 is CASSQPRTASGANVLTF. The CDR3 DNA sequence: TGCGCCAGCAGCCAACCCCGGACAGCCTCTGGGGCCAACGTCCTGACTTTC.

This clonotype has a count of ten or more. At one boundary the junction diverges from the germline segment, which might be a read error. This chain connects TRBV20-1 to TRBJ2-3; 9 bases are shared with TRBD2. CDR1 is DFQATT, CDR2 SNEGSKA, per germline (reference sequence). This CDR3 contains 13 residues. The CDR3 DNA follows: TGCAGTACTAGCGGGCCCTCCACAGATACGCAGTATTTT. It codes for CSTSGPSTDTQYF.

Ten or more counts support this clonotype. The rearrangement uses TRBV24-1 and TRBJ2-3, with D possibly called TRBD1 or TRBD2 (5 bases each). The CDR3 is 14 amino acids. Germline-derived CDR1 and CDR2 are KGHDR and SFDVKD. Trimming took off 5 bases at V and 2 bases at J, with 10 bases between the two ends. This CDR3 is CATSGRGPTDTQYF. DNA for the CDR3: TGTGCCACCAGTGGTCGGGGACCCACAGATACGCAGTATTTT.

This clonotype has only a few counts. Written as DNA, the CDR3 is TGTGCCAGCTCTTCCCAAGGGACGCGATGGCAGCCCCAGCATTTT. Protein sequence: CASSSQGTRWQPQHF. The rearrangement links TRBV18 to TRBJ1-5, with D possibly being TRBD1 (5 bases). The CDR3 covers 15 residues. Trimming shortened V by 6 bases and J by 7 bases, and 19 bases separated the two germline ends. The V gene's germline CDR1 is KGHSH and CDR2 LQKENI.

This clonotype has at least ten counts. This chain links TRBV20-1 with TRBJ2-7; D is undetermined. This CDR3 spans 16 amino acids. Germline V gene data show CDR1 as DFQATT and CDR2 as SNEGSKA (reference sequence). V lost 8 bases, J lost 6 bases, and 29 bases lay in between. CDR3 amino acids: CSSTESGFGTGFEQYV. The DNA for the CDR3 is TGCAGTTCCACCGAATCTGGGTTTGGAACTGGTTTCGAGCAGTACGTC.

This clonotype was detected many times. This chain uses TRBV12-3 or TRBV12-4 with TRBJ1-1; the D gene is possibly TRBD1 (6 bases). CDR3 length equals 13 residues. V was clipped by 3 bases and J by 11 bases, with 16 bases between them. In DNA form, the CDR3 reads TGTGCCAGCAGTTTTAGGTCGGGGGGCTCGGCTTTCTTT. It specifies CASSFRSGGSAFF.

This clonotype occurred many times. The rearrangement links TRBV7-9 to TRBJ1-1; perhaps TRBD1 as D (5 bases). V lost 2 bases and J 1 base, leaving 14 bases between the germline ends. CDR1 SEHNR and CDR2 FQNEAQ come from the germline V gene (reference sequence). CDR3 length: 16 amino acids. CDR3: CASSLLKRDGNTEAFF. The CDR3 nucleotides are TGTGCCAGCAGCTTACTAAAAAGGGACGGGAACACTGAAGCTTTCTTT. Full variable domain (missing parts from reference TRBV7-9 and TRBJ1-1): DTGVSQNPRHKITKRGQNVTFRCDPISEHNRLYWYRQTLGQGPEFLTYFQNEAQLEKSRLLSDRFSAERPKGSFSTLEIQRTEQGDSAMYLCASSLLKRDGNTEAFFGQGTRLTVV.

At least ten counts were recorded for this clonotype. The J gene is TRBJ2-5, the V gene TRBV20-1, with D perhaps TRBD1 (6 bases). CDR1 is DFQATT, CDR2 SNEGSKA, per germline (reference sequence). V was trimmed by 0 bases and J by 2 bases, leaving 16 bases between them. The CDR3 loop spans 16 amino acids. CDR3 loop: CSARDPGDRVQETQYF. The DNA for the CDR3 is TGCAGTGCTAGAGATCCAGGGGATCGCGTACAAGAGACCCAGTACTTC.